The rows below give T cell receptor beta chains drawn from one sample of a study of T cells in localized non-small cell lung cancer. The method was immunoSEQ multiplex PCR; TCRdb's version includes in-frame clones alone and lacks a portion of them. In the table there are under 30,000 clones, just over 90% of which are singletons. Material: peripheral blood, obtained before any cancer treatment. The receptors derive from a woman aged 35 to 70 with stage I lung adenocarcinoma. CDR3s include the opening cysteine and the closing phenylalanine or tryptophan. A D gene is named only where the DNA matches it firmly.

J gene | D gene | V gene | CDR3 DNA | CDR3 protein
TRBJ1-2 | . | TRBV6-1 | TGTGCCAGCAGTGAGGGGGGGTTGGGTGGCTACACCTTC | CASSEGGLGGYTF
TRBJ1-4 | . | TRBV28 | TGTGCCAGCAGTTTTGGTCCGGAAAAACTGTTTTTT | CASSFGPEKLFF
TRBJ2-5 | . | TRBV27 | TGTGCCAGCGGGGACACCCAAGAGACCCAGTACTTC | CASGDTQETQYF
TRBJ2-2 | TRBD2 | TRBV5-4 | TGTGCCAGCAGCTCGGGACTAGGAGGTACCGGGGAGCTGTTTTTT | CASSSGLGGTGELFF
TRBJ2-5 | . | TRBV5-8 | TGTGCCAGCAGCCCCAGGGTGTCCCAAGAGACCCAGTACTTC | CASSPRVSQETQYF
TRBJ2-7 | TRBD1 | TRBV9 | TGTGCCAGCAGCGCCACAGGGGGCGAGCAGTACTTC | CASSATGGEQYF
TRBJ1-5 | . | TRBV28 | TGTGCCACTAAACCTTCGGGGCAGGCCAATCAGCCCCAGCATTTT | CATKPSGQANQPQHF
TRBJ2-1 | TRBD2 | TRBV7-2 | TGTGCCAGCAGCTCCCCCGGACTAGCGGGAGGCTCCTACAATGAGCAGTTCTTC | CASSSPGLAGGSYNEQFF
TRBJ1-1 | TRBD1 | TRBV7-8 | TGTGCCAGCAGCTTAGCACCAGGGGGCATGAACACTGAAGCTTTCTTT | CASSLAPGGMNTEAFF
TRBJ2-1 | TRBD2 | TRBV9 | TGTGCCAGCAGCGTATCGGGACTAGGAGAAAAGCAGTTCTTC | CASSVSGLGEKQFF
TRBJ2-7 | . | TRBV2 | TGTGCCAGCAGGAGAAGACAGACGAACGAGCAGTACTTC | CASRRRQTNEQYF
TRBJ2-3 | TRBD1 | TRBV15 | TGTGCCACCAGTGGGACAGGGAGGATTTGGACAGATACGCAGTATTTT | CATSGTGRIWTDTQYF
TRBJ1-3 | . | TRBV5-5 | TGTGCCAGCAGCTCATTAACAGGGATGGGAAACACCATATATTTT | CASSSLTGMGNTIYF
TRBJ2-2 | TRBD2 | TRBV27 | TGTGCCAGCAGGCCCCGTGTAGGAACCTTAGCGGGAGGGAACACCGGGGAGCTGTTTTTT | CASRPRVGTLAGGNTGELFF
TRBJ2-7 | . | TRBV4-3 | TGCGCCAGCAGCCAAGGTCGTGGCGGACACCACGAGCAGTACTTC | CASSQGRGGHHEQYF
TRBJ2-1 | . | TRBV7-2 | TGTGCCAGCAGCTTAGTAGGACTCCCTTGGAATGAGCAGTTCTTC | CASSLVGLPWNEQFF
TRBJ2-7 | TRBD2 | TRBV5-1 | TGCGCCAGCAGCTTGGAGGGACTAGTGTACTACGAGCAGTACTTC | CASSLEGLVYYEQYF
TRBJ2-3 | . | TRBV7-2 | TGTGCCAGCAGATACGGAGGGCCTGGCACAGATACGCAGTATTTT | CASRYGGPGTDTQYF
TRBJ2-1 | . | TRBV7-3 | TGTGCCAGCAGCCCAGGGGCTAGCGGACACCACAATGAGCAGTTCTTC | CASSPGASGHHNEQFF